The clone carrying this TCR beta chain was counted ten times or more. These data belong to a study of T-cell memory formation after mild COVID-19. Each CDR3 protein is one row after TCRdb ran MiXCR on the 5' RACE reads. The table shows around 340,000 distinct CDR3 sequences, with 10% to 15% occurring only once. The material sequenced was PBMCs or a T cell subset sorted from them (not recorded which). The source of this sequence is a man between 18 and 29 years old who had mild COVID-19 (a few samples of this study predate the infection). Cell type and time point are not known.

CDR3 nucleotide sequence: TGTGCCAGCAGCACACAGGGGGGTGAAAAACTGTTTTTT. It encodes CASSTQGGEKLFF. The rearrangement links TRBV7-9 to TRBJ1-4; 8 nucleotides line up with TRBD1. The V and J ends lost 5 bases and 7 bases, in that order; junction bases with no gene match: 3. CDR3 length equals 13 residues. From germline, CDR1 is SEHNR and CDR2 FQNEAQ (reference sequence). The complete variable domain, with remaining parts taken from reference TRBV7-9 and TRBJ1-4, reads DTGVSQNPRHKITKRGQNVTFRCDPISEHNRLYWYRQTLGQGPEFLTYFQNEAQLEKSRLLSDRFSAERPKGSFSTLEIQRTEQGDSAMYLCASSTQGGEKLFFGSGTQLSVL.